Below are 22 T cell receptor beta chains sequenced from a single sample in a study of cytomegalovirus exposure and HLA in healthy donors. Some clones are missing from TCRdb's copy, which holds only in-frame ones; the method was immunoSEQ multiplex PCR. The table includes 150,000 to 200,000 clones, roughly 86% detected once. The sequencing sample was made of PBMCs. The source of these receptors is a man aged 18-30 years in good health and CMV-seropositive.

The V gene is TRBV27, the J gene TRBJ1-4, with 7 positions matching TRBD1. Germline CDR1 is MNHEY and CDR2 is SMNVEV (reference sequence). With V trimmed by 4 bases and J by 2 bases, 13 bases remained unmatched. CDR3 size: 18 residues. CDR3 amino acids: CASSSNYPLGGTNEKLFF. DNA of the CDR3: TGTGCCAGCAGTTCCAACTATCCCTTAGGGGGCACTAATGAAAAACTGTTTTTT.

The chain has TRBV4-3 and TRBJ2-7; 8 bases are shared with TRBD2. CDR1 is LGHNA and CDR2 is YSLEER in the germline V gene. Losses at the gene ends were 3 bases for V and 3 bases for J; bases not matched to a gene: 7. The CDR3 runs 15 residues. The chain's CDR3 is CASSHATSGGYEQYF. CDR3 in DNA: TGCGCCAGCAGCCACGCCACTAGCGGAGGCTACGAGCAGTACTTC.

The rearrangement uses TRBV9 and TRBJ2-7; a weak D match, TRBD2 (5 bases). The CDR3 sequence is 17 residues long. Germline CDR1 is SGDLS and CDR2 is YYNGEE. V was cut by 0 bases and J by 2 bases, with 18 bases left in between. The CDR3 spells CASSVGPSPLPPYEQYF. The DNA for the CDR3 is TGTGCCAGCAGCGTAGGACCTAGCCCTTTGCCCCCCTACGAGCAGTACTTC. The full variable domain, rest sourced from reference TRBV9 and TRBJ2-7, is DSGVTQTPKHLITATGQRVTLRCSPRSGDLSVYWYQQSLDQGLQFLIQYYNGEERAKGNILERFSAQQFPDLHSELNLSSLELGDSALYFCASSVGPSPLPPYEQYFGPGTRLTVT.

The chain joins TRBV28 to TRBJ1-3; D is possibly TRBD1 (5 bases). This CDR3 region has 17 residues. Germline CDR1 MDHEN, CDR2 SYDVKM. V was cut by 5 bases and J by 0 bases, with 17 bases left in between. The DNA of the CDR3 is TGTGCCAGCAGTGGGCCGTTGACAGCCTCCTCTGGAAACACCATATATTTT. This codes for CASSGPLTASSGNTIYF.

V usage is TRBV7-3 and J usage is TRBJ2-1; the match to TRBD2 covers 8 bases. The CDR3 has 12 amino acids. The V gene end was trimmed by 7 bases and the J gene end by 7 bases; junction bases not matched to a gene: 3. CDR1 is SGHTA and CDR2 is FQGTGA in the germline V gene. The CDR3 DNA reads TGTGCCAGCAACTCGGGGGGGAATGAGCAGTTCTTC. Its translation: CASNSGGNEQFF.

This clone was observed once. The chain recombines TRBV4-3 with TRBJ2-7; 9 bases match TRBD2. There are 17 residues in the CDR3. Trimming at V came to 2 bases and at J to 4 bases, leaving 12 bases not matched to a gene. CDR1 and CDR2 from the germline V gene are LGHNA and YSLEER. The CDR3 region is CASSQRLLAGELYEQYF. CDR3 coding DNA: TGCGCCAGCAGCCAACGGCTTTTAGCGGGAGAGCTGTACGAGCAGTACTTC.

The rearrangement links TRBV6-5 to TRBJ2-3, with D perhaps matching TRBD1 (5 bases). The CDR3 covers 14 residues. Germline lookup yields CDR1 MNHEY and CDR2 SVGAGI. Trimming removed 6 bases at V and 5 bases at J, with 15 bases between. CDR3 nucleotides: TGTGCCAGCAGACCGTGGGGCGAAAGAGATACGCAGTATTTT. Its translation: CASRPWGERDTQYF.

The chain couples TRBV5-1 to TRBJ2-7; 8 bases are a match to TRBD1. V lost 2 bases and J lost 5; bases outside the gene matches: 9. Per germline, CDR1 SGHRS and CDR2 YFSETQ. The CDR3 consists of 15 residues. DNA of the CDR3: TGCGCCAGCAGCTTATACGCCGGGACAGGAAACGAGCAGTACTTC. This translates into CASSLYAGTGNEQYF. Variable domain in full (rest from reference TRBV5-1 and TRBJ2-7): KAGVTQTPRYLIKTRGQQVTLSCSPISGHRSVSWYQQTPGQGLQFLFEYFSETQRNKGNFPGRFSGRQFSNSRSEMNVSTLELGDSALYLCASSLYAGTGNEQYFGPGTRLTVT.

V usage is TRBV18 and J usage is TRBJ1-1; D possibly corresponds to TRBD1 (5 bases). CDR1 and CDR2 (germline): KGHSH, LQKENI. CDR3 length: 15 residues. The V and J ends lost 6 bases and 1 base respectively, with 15 bases between them. Written as DNA, the CDR3 is TGTGCCAGCTCGGACCAGGGTAGTAAGAACACTGAAGCTTTCTTT. It translates to CASSDQGSKNTEAFF.

This rearrangement joins TRBV7-2 to TRBJ1-1, with D possibly being TRBD1 (5 bases). V shed 4 bases and J shed 3 bases, with 9 bases lying between them. Looked up from germline, CDR1 is SGHTA and CDR2 is FQGNSA. This CDR3 has 13 amino acids. The CDR3 nucleotides read TGTGCCAGCAGCTGGGGGGTGGACACTGAAGCTTTCTTT. Its translation is CASSWGVDTEAFF.

The count of this clone is one. The chain employs TRBV4-3 and TRBJ1-5, with 7 bases lining up with TRBD1. The CDR3 has 15 amino acids. With 3 bases clipped from V and 5 bases from J, the junction kept 7 bases outside the gene matches. The germline V gene encodes CDR1 LGHNA and CDR2 YSLEER. CDR3 sequence reads: CASSQDGTAYQPQHF. The CDR3 region has the DNA TGCGCCAGCAGCCAGGACGGGACAGCCTATCAGCCCCAGCATTTT.

CDR3 region: CASSLFGGPGAFF. CDR3 DNA sequence: TGTGCCAGCAGCCTCTTCGGGGGGCCGGGAGCTTTCTTT. The chain is built from TRBV7-2 and TRBJ1-1; maybe TRBD1 (6 bases). This CDR3 spans 13 amino acids. Looked up from germline, CDR1 is SGHTA and CDR2 is FQGNSA. Trimming left V 5 bases short and J 10 bases short, with 17 bases between.

J is TRBJ2-1 and V is TRBV6-4, with 9 bases aligning to TRBD1. Germline CDR1 and CDR2: MRHNA and SNTAGT. Germline trimming cut 5 bases from V and 7 bases from J; bases unmatched to any gene: 6. The CDR3 spans 14 residues. In DNA form, the CDR3 reads TGTGCCAGCAGTTTGGGACAGGGTGTGAATGAGCAGTTCTTC. This codes for CASSLGQGVNEQFF.

The sample holds one count of this clone. This sequence joins TRBV11-3 and TRBJ2-2, with TRBD2 as a possible D gene (5 bases). V lost 4 bases to trimming and J lost 7 bases, with 10 bases between them. Germline assignment: CDR1 SGHNT and CDR2 YENEEA. The CDR3 spans 13 residues. The CDR3 here is CASSSSRDGELFF. The CDR3 bases are TGTGCCAGCAGCTCGTCACGGGACGGGGAGCTGTTTTTT.

The chain combines TRBV27 with TRBJ2-1, with 14 positions matching TRBD2. CDR1 is MNHEY and CDR2 is SMNVEV in the germline V gene (reference sequence). The CDR3 is made up of 15 amino acids. The trim removed 8 bases at V and 6 bases at J, leaving 6 bases unmatched. CDR3 loop: CASRRLAGGVNEQFF. CDR3 nucleotides: TGTGCCAGCCGAAGACTAGCGGGAGGGGTCAATGAGCAGTTCTTC.

This chain connects TRBV29-1 to TRBJ2-7, with 7 nucleotides matching TRBD2. V gave up 6 bases and J gave up 4 bases; unmatched junction bases: 15. The CDR3 totals 15 residues. Germline-derived CDR1 and CDR2 are SQVTM and ANQGSEA. CDR3 amino acids: CSVSLRAGASYEQYF. The CDR3 DNA sequence: TGCAGCGTCTCCTTGAGGGCGGGAGCTTCTTACGAGCAGTACTTC.

This chain joins TRBV4-3 and TRBJ2-1; 10 bases are a match to TRBD2. CDR1 and CDR2 from the germline V gene are LGHNA and YSLEER. V gave up 4 bases and J gave up 3 bases; unmatched junction bases: 3. The CDR3 loop spans 15 amino acids. CDR3 loop: CASSLTSGLYNEQFF. The CDR3 DNA sequence: TGCGCCAGCAGCCTGACTAGCGGGCTCTACAATGAGCAGTTCTTC.

The chain couples TRBV5-1 to TRBJ2-7; a possible D gene is TRBD1 (5 bases). This CDR3 region has 13 residues. Trimming took off 4 bases at V and 2 bases at J, with 10 bases between the two ends. CDR1 SGHRS and CDR2 YFSETQ come from the germline V gene. This CDR3 reads CASSATTAYEQYF. For the CDR3, the DNA is TGCGCCAGCAGCGCGACGACAGCCTACGAGCAGTACTTC.

The chain joins TRBV6-4 to TRBJ2-5; 11 positions agree with TRBD2. The CDR3 totals 14 residues. Germline CDR1 and CDR2: MRHNA and SNTAGT. The V gene end was trimmed by 5 bases and the J gene end by 5 bases; junction bases not matched to a gene: 4. CDR3 DNA: TGTGCCAGCAGTCGGACTAGCGGGTCGGAGACCCAGTACTTC. This codes for CASSRTSGSETQYF.

This chain connects TRBV10-3 to TRBJ2-7, with a possible D match to TRBD1 (5 bases). Trimming left V 6 bases short and J 5 bases short, with 11 bases between. The CDR3 is made up of 12 amino acids. Germline V CDR1 and CDR2: ENHRY, SYGVKD. The CDR3 reads CAISLTENEQYF. The CDR3 DNA reads TGTGCCATCAGCCTGACAGAAAACGAGCAGTACTTC.

This clone was recorded once. The J gene is TRBJ2-7, the V gene TRBV4-3; 9 bases are a match to TRBD1. J was trimmed by 2 bases and V by 4 bases; bases with no gene match: 6. The CDR3 covers 15 residues. Germline V gene data show CDR1 as LGHNA and CDR2 as YSLEER. CDR3 nucleotides: TGCGCCAGCAGCCCGGGACAGGGACCGACCTACGAGCAGTACTTC. It translates to CASSPGQGPTYEQYF.

The J gene is TRBJ2-1, the V gene TRBV7-9; no clear D. Trimming cost V 5 bases and J 8 bases, with 7 bases left between them. Looked up from germline, CDR1 is SEHNR and CDR2 is FQNEAQ (reference sequence). This CDR3 comprises 11 residues. The CDR3 sequence is CASSPVDEQFF. The CDR3 DNA reads as TGTGCCAGCAGCCCAGTGGATGAGCAGTTCTTC.